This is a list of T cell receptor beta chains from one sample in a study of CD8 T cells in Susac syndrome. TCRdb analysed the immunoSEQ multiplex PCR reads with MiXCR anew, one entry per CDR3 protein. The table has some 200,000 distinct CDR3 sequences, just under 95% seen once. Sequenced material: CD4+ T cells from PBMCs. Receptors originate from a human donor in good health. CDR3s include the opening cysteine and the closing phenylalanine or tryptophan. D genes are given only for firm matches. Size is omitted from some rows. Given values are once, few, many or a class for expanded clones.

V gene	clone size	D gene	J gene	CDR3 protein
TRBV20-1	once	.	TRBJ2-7	CSAREEAIPYEQYF
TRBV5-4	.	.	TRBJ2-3	CASSLGHDISTDTQYF
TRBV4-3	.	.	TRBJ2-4	CASSQDGGNPRAIQYF
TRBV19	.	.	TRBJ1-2	CASSISQGPGYTF
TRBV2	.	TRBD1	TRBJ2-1	CASSPGQGAEQFF
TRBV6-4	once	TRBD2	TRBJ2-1	CASSLAASYNEQFF
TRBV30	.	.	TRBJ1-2	CAWKEVGYTF
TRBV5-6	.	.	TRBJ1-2	CASSLDKGYGYTF
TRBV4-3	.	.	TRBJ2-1	CASSQVYAVSSYNEQFF
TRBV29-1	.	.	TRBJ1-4	CSAGTSTTEKLFF
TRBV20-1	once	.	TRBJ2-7	CSARSGLTSYEQYF
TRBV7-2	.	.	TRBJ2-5	CASSLDRAAYAETQYF
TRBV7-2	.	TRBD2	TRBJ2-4	CASSRLAGSGNIQYF
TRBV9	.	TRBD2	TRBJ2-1	CASSFPSGRLNEQFF
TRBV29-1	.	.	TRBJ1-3	CSVAGTDGNTIYF
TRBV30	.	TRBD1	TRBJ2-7	CAWSQDRGAFYEQYF
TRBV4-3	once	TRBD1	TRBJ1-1	CASSQDRAYTEAFF
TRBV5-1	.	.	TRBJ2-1	CASIPGGPSGGYNEQFF
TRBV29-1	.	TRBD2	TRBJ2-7	CSARLAPKYEQYF
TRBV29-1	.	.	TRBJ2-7	CSVEDLAEQYF
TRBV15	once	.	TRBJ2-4	CATSRPGEDIQYF
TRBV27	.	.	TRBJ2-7	CASSFLPGHPYEQYF
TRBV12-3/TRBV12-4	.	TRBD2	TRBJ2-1	CASRTSGEGEQFF
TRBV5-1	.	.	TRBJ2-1	CASRDYYNEQFF
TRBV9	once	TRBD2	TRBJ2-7	CASSLTGTSVYEQYF
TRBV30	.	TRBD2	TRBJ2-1	CAWSGILAGGYNEQFF
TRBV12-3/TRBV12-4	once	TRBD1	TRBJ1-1	CASALQGAFF
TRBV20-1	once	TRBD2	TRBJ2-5	CSASPASGSTETQYF
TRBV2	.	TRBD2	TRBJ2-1	CASRRGTSGSWGEQFF
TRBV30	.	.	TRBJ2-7	CARGEIYEQYF
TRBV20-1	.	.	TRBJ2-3	CSATRSWTNTDTQYF
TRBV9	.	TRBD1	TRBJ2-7	CASSVAPGQGYLQYF
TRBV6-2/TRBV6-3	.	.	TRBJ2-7	CASSSPFGQTYEQYF
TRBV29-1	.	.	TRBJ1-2	CSVTHLNYGYTF
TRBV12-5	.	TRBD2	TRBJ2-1	CASGSGSSYNEQFF
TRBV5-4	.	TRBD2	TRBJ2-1	CASSSTSGPGPYNEQFF